This T cell receptor beta chain was observed in a study of memory CD8 T cells in hepatitis C reinfection. Across the whole study: Between 55 and 20 weeks before reinfection detection, pre-reinfection samples were drawn. Study-level findings and limits: Four or five donors were too few for definitive public clonotype conclusions.

The sample's time point: pre-reinfection, 55 to 20 weeks before reinfection detection. No in vitro expansion preceded TCR sequencing of the sorted cells. About this clone: Its antigen is still unknown.

Here immunoSEQ multiplex PCR was the method, and the copy in TCRdb shows in-frame clones only, minus some. The sample has over 50,000 clones, 85% to 90% seen once. The CDR3 runs to 16 residues. Per the germline V gene, CDR1 is LNHDA and CDR2 is SQIVND (reference sequence). V gave up 5 bases and J gave up 5 bases, with 19 bases separating them. Sequenced sample: naive CD8+ T cells sorted from blood. The J gene is TRBJ2-1, the V gene TRBV19; possible D gene TRBD2, 6 bases. The clonotype originates from a man between 18 and 35 years old with hepatitis C virus infection. CDR3 sequence: CASSAGTWRADNEQFF. The CDR3 coding sequence is TGTGCCAGTAGTGCCGGGACCTGGAGGGCCGACAATGAGCAGTTCTTC.